This entry lists 27 T cell receptor beta chains sequenced from one sample in a study of blood T cell repertoires in COVID-19. The table came from immunoSEQ multiplex PCR; TCRdb's copy has only in-frame clones and leaves some out. Of hundreds of thousands of clones listed, approximately 91% are singletons. The sequencing input was PBMCs or T cells enriched from blood (not recorded which). All receptors come from a woman aged 40 to 49 who had recovered from COVID-19.

The V and J genes are TRBV30 and TRBJ2-2; 7 bases match TRBD2. CDR3 size: 14 residues. Trimming at V came to 7 bases and at J to 1 base, leaving 6 bases not matched to a gene. Germline V gene sequence: CDR1 GTSNPN, CDR2 SVGIG (reference sequence). CDR3 residues: CASPGRENTGELFF. CDR3 DNA: TGTGCCTCTCCAGGGAGGGAGAACACCGGGGAGCTGTTTTTT.

The chain recombines TRBV3-1 (or the pseudogene TRBV3-2) with TRBJ2-5; D unresolved. This CDR3 has 14 amino acids. Germline CDR1 reads LGHDT; CDR2 reads YNNKEL (reference sequence). V was shortened by 4 bases and J by 2 bases, with 11 bases between the two germline ends. As DNA, the CDR3 is TGTGCCAGCAGCCTTTGGGCTGGACAAGAGACCCAGTACTTC. This encodes CASSLWAGQETQYF.

This clone was recorded once. This sequence joins TRBV9 and TRBJ1-1; D possibly corresponds to TRBD1 (6 bases). Germline lookup yields CDR1 SGDLS and CDR2 YYNGEE. V lost 3 bases, J lost 1 base, and 10 bases lay in between. There are 14 residues in the CDR3. The CDR3 bases are TGTGCCAGCAGCGCAGGGACAACGAACACTGAAGCTTTCTTT. Its translation: CASSAGTTNTEAFF.

This chain connects TRBV7-3 to TRBJ1-2; 7 positions agree with TRBD1. Germline V gene sequence: CDR1 SGHTA, CDR2 FQGTGA. The CDR3 is made up of 13 amino acids. The V segment lost 5 bases and the J segment 8 bases; nucleotides outside the gene matches: 8. The chain's CDR3 is CASSPGTERGYTF. Written as DNA, the CDR3 is TGTGCCAGCAGCCCAGGGACAGAAAGGGGCTACACCTTC. Combining the CDR3 with reference TRBV7-3 and TRBJ1-2 gives the whole variable domain GAGVSQTPSNKVTEKGKYVELRCDPISGHTALYWYRQSLGQGPEFLIYFQGTGAADDSGLPNDRFFAVRPEGSVSTLKIQRTERGDSAVYLCASSPGTERGYTFGSGTRLTVV.

The rearrangement uses TRBV5-4 and TRBJ2-3; weak D call: TRBD2 (5 bases). The V end was cut by 4 bases, the J end by 6 bases, with 12 bases between. There are 13 residues in the CDR3. Germline-derived CDR1 and CDR2 are SGHNT and YYREEE (reference sequence). CDR3 DNA: TGTGCCAGCAGCCTTACGGGCGGGGATACGCAGTATTTT. Its protein is CASSLTGGDTQYF.

The chain recombines TRBV6-5 with TRBJ2-7; 10 bases match TRBD1. Looked up from germline, CDR1 is MNHEY and CDR2 is SVGAGI. J lost 3 bases, V lost 8 bases, and 4 bases had no gene match. The CDR3 length is 13 residues. The CDR3: CASQGQGIYEQYF. The CDR3 bases are TGTGCCAGCCAGGGACAGGGGATCTACGAGCAGTACTTC.

This chain connects TRBV12-3 or TRBV12-4 to TRBJ1-1, with D perhaps TRBD1 (6 bases). The germline V and J ends were trimmed by 8 bases and 2 bases, with 12 bases remaining between them. This CDR3 is built from 13 residues. CDR3 residues: CASSKQGNTEAFF. CDR3 coding DNA: TGTGCCAGCTCCAAACAGGGCAACACTGAAGCTTTCTTT.

The rearrangement uses TRBV4-3 and TRBJ2-7; D might be TRBD2 (5 bases). Germline V CDR1 and CDR2: LGHNA, YSLEER. This CDR3 has 15 residues. Trimming shortened V by 0 bases and J by 4 bases, and 13 bases separated the two germline ends. CDR3: CASSQDRYGGYEQYF. The CDR3 DNA sequence: TGCGCCAGCAGCCAAGATCGGTACGGCGGGTACGAGCAGTACTTC.

The chain combines TRBV5-1 with TRBJ2-2, with 12 bases that match TRBD1. The junction had 4 bases not matched to a gene; V was cut back by 4 bases and J by 6 bases. Germline CDR1 reads SGHRS; CDR2 reads YFSETQ. The CDR3 contains 15 residues. The DNA of the CDR3 is TGCGCCAGCAGCCCCGGGACAGGGGGCGCCGGGGAGCTGTTTTTT. This gives the protein CASSPGTGGAGELFF. The full variable domain, rest sourced from reference TRBV5-1 and TRBJ2-2, is KAGVTQTPRYLIKTRGQQVTLSCSPISGHRSVSWYQQTPGQGLQFLFEYFSETQRNKGNFPGRFSGRQFSNSRSEMNVSTLELGDSALYLCASSPGTGGAGELFFGEGSRLTVL.

This chain joins TRBV28 and TRBJ2-5; 10 bases line up with TRBD1. The CDR3 totals 14 residues. Losses at the gene ends were 6 bases for V and 4 bases for J; bases not matched to a gene: 5. CDR1 is MDHEN and CDR2 is SYDVKM in the germline V gene. CDR3 coding DNA: TGTGCCAGCAGCCGGGACAGGGGCAGAGAGACCCAGTACTTC. It specifies CASSRDRGRETQYF.

The chain uses TRBV6-1 and TRBJ1-2; maybe TRBD1 (5 bases). Germline-derived CDR1 and CDR2 are MNHNS and SASEGT. V was cut by 2 bases and J by 4 bases, with 14 bases left in between. This CDR3 has 15 residues. This CDR3 reads CASSERPQGPYGYTF. For the CDR3, the DNA is TGTGCCAGCAGTGAACGTCCCCAGGGCCCCTATGGCTACACCTTC.

The chain joins TRBV4-3 to TRBJ2-2; TRBD1 is a possible D gene (5 bases). The CDR3 sequence is 13 residues long. CDR1 is LGHNA and CDR2 is YSLEER in the germline V gene. V was trimmed by 2 bases and J by 8 bases, leaving 9 bases between them. CDR3 sequence: CASSQRRTGELFF. The CDR3 coding sequence is TGCGCCAGCAGCCAACGAAGGACAGGGGAGCTGTTTTTT.

The V call is TRBV4-1, the J call TRBJ2-2, with no clear D. Germline V gene lookup returns CDR1 MGHRA and CDR2 YSYEKL. Trimming left V 0 bases short and J 3 bases short, with 8 bases between. The CDR3 spans 15 residues. The CDR3 DNA follows: TGCGCCAGCAGCCAAGATCCTAGGTACACCGGGGAGCTGTTTTTT. Translated, it gives CASSQDPRYTGELFF.

The chain joins TRBV6-2 or TRBV6-3 to TRBJ2-3; 12 nucleotides agree with TRBD2. This CDR3 contains 18 residues. Germline V gene lookup returns CDR1 MNHEY and CDR2 SVGEGT. Germline trimming cut 2 bases from V and 3 bases from J; bases unmatched to any gene: 9. The CDR3 region has the DNA TGTGCCAGCAGTTACCGGCTAGCGGGAGGGTTCCAGACAGATACGCAGTATTTT. Its translation is CASSYRLAGGFQTDTQYF.

The chain combines TRBV6-6 with TRBJ1-2; 8 nucleotides match TRBD1. V lost 2 bases, J lost 8 bases, and 7 bases stayed unmatched. The germline V gene encodes CDR1 MNHNY and CDR2 SVGAGI (reference sequence). The CDR3 length is 14 residues. The CDR3 coding sequence is TGTGCCAGCAGTTACACTTCGGACAGGGAGGGCTACACCTTC. Its protein product is CASSYTSDREGYTF.

V and J are TRBV12-5 and TRBJ2-3; D may be TRBD2 (7 bases). Trimming pared 4 bases from V and 5 bases from J, leaving 19 bases between. There are 16 residues in the CDR3. Germline CDR1 reads LGHNT; CDR2 reads FRNRAP. CDR3 amino acids: CASGSPTGGSEDTQYF. The CDR3 DNA sequence: TGTGCTAGTGGTTCCCCGACGGGGGGCTCCGAAGATACGCAGTATTTT.

J is TRBJ2-2 and V is TRBV11-3, with 16 nucleotides matching TRBD2. This CDR3 contains 19 residues. After removal of 5 bases from V and 5 bases from J, the junction contained 11 bases not matched to a gene. Germline assignment: CDR1 SGHNT and CDR2 YENEEA. The CDR3 is CASSPSPGLAGGKTGELFF. CDR3 coding DNA: TGTGCCAGCAGCCCGTCTCCGGGACTAGCGGGGGGGAAGACCGGGGAGCTGTTTTTT.

This clone appeared a few times. This rearrangement joins TRBV5-1 to TRBJ2-2; 7 nucleotides align to TRBD2. The V gene end was trimmed by 4 bases and the J gene end by 6 bases; junction bases not matched to a gene: 6. The CDR3 has 14 residues. Per the germline V gene, CDR1 is SGHRS and CDR2 is YFSETQ. CDR3 loop: CASSSGLGPGELFF. CDR3 bases: TGCGCCAGCAGCAGCGGACTAGGACCCGGGGAGCTGTTTTTT.

The chain joins TRBV19 to TRBJ2-7, with 7 bases matching TRBD1. Germline V lookup: CDR1 LNHDA, CDR2 SQIVND (reference sequence). J lost 0 bases, V lost 1 base, and 3 bases had no gene match. The CDR3 is 15 residues long. The CDR3 DNA reads TGTGCCAGTAGTATAGCGGGGACAGACTCCTACGAGCAGTACTTC. As protein: CASSIAGTDSYEQYF.

The chain joins TRBV7-2 to TRBJ2-5; 10 bases agree with TRBD2. CDR1 is SGHTA and CDR2 is FQGNSA in the germline V gene. V shed 1 base, J shed 5 bases, and the junction held 10 bases outside the gene matches. The CDR3 runs to 17 residues. This CDR3 is CASSLVGLAGAAETQYF. CDR3 sequence (DNA): TGTGCCAGCAGCTTAGTCGGGCTAGCGGGAGCGGCGGAGACCCAGTACTTC.

The chain recombines TRBV28 with TRBJ2-1, with TRBD1 identical over 8 bases. Germline V lookup: CDR1 MDHEN, CDR2 SYDVKM. CDR3 length: 16 amino acids. V shed 1 base and J 7 bases; nucleotides not matched to a gene: 9. CDR3 region: CASSLFTGQGINEQFF. The CDR3 DNA follows: TGTGCCAGCAGTTTATTCACAGGACAGGGTATAAATGAGCAGTTCTTC.

V and J are TRBV6-5 and TRBJ2-1; 11 nucleotides align to TRBD2. With V trimmed by 6 bases and J by 8 bases, 9 bases remained unmatched. The CDR3 is 15 amino acids. Germline loops: CDR1 MNHEY, CDR2 SVGAGI. The CDR3 coding sequence is TGTGCCAGCAGCCCCCGGCTAGCGGGGGGATATGAGCAGTTCTTC. It is translated as CASSPRLAGGYEQFF.

V gene TRBV29-1 combines with J gene TRBJ1-3; 8 bases agree with TRBD1. The CDR3 loop spans 14 amino acids. Germline V gene data show CDR1 as SQVTM and CDR2 as ANQGSEA. V lost 6 bases to trimming and J lost 0 bases; unmatched junction nucleotides: 4. CDR3 residues: CSVEQGDSGNTIYF. The CDR3 nucleotides read TGCAGCGTCGAACAGGGGGACTCTGGAAACACCATATATTTT.

This clone was seen a single time. The chain is built from TRBV7-3 and TRBJ2-2; D is unresolved. The V end was cut by 0 bases, the J end by 8 bases, with 4 bases between. Germline V gene sequence: CDR1 SGHTA, CDR2 FQGTGA. This CDR3 region has 12 residues. CDR3 sequence (DNA): TGTGCCAGCAGCTTAACGAGAGGGGAGCTGTTTTTT. Translated: CASSLTRGELFF.

The chain uses TRBV29-1 and TRBJ2-1; D might be TRBD2 (5 bases). This CDR3 region has 12 residues. Germline V CDR1 and CDR2: SQVTM, ANQGSEA. Trimming removed 5 bases from V and 7 bases from J, with 12 bases in between. The CDR3 protein is CSVRSRANEQFF. The CDR3 DNA reads as TGCAGCGTTAGGTCGAGGGCGAATGAGCAGTTCTTC.

The chain employs TRBV27 and TRBJ1-6; D gene unclear. Looked up from germline, CDR1 is MNHEY and CDR2 is SMNVEV (reference sequence). The V gene lost 3 bases and the J gene lost 0 bases, with 9 bases spanning the gap. The CDR3 extends over 16 amino acids. The CDR3 nucleotides read TGTGCCAGCAGTTTTAAATCTAGCTCCTATAATTCACCCCTCCACTTT. Translated, it gives CASSFKSSSYNSPLHF.

This chain links TRBV6-2 or TRBV6-3 with TRBJ2-1; 9 nucleotides line up with TRBD2. V was clipped by 4 bases and J by 7 bases; unmatched bases: 8. In germline, CDR1 is MNHEY, CDR2 SVGEGT. The CDR3 sequence is 15 residues long. This CDR3 reads CASSSLAGTGNEQFF. The CDR3 nucleotides read TGTGCCAGCAGTTCTCTAGCGGGAACAGGAAATGAGCAGTTCTTC.